Listed below are T cell receptor gamma chains from one sample, sequenced in a study of Vδ1+ human thymocytes. TCRdb repeated clone calling on the multiplex PCR reads with CATT. The sample includes more than 25,000 gamma-chain clones, over 15% of them seen just once. Specimen: Vdelta1+ gamma-delta thymocytes from the thymus. These receptors came from a boy younger than two who had congenital heart surgery. CDR3s include the opening cysteine and the closing phenylalanine or tryptophan. Clone size is stated in some rows and not others, as once, few, many or a class when expanded.

TRGJ1/TRGJ2	few	TRGV9	CALWEDPLSYYKKLF	TGTGCCTTGTGGGAGGACCCTCTGAGTTATTATAAGAAACTCTTT
TRGJ1/TRGJ2	-	TRGV9	CALWEVPNKKLF	TGTGCCTTGTGGGAGGTGCCGAATAAGAAACTCTTT
TRGJ1/TRGJ2	few	TRGV2	CATWDGLRYKKLF	TGTGCCACCTGGGACGGGCTGCGGTATAAGAAACTCTTT
TRGJ1/TRGJ2	-	TRGV4	CATWDGLFVF	TGTGCCACCTGGGATGGGCTCTTCGTCTTT
TRGJ1/TRGJ2	-	TRGV8	CATWDRVKKLF	TGTGCCACCTGGGATAGAGTTAAGAAACTCTTT
TRGJ1/TRGJ2	few	TRGV9	CALWKACYYKKLF	TGTGCCTTGTGGAAGGCATGTTATTATAAGAAACTCTTT
TRGJ1/TRGJ2	-	TRGV4	CATWVDGALNYYKKLF	TGTGCCACCTGGGTTGATGGAGCTCTGAATTATTATAAGAAACTCTTT
TRGJ1/TRGJ2	-	TRGV3	CATWDSNYKKLF	TGTGCCACCTGGGACTCGAATTATAAGAAACTCTTT
TRGJ1/TRGJ2	-	TRGV3	CATWDRLFLKKLF	TGTGCCACCTGGGACAGGCTCTTTCTCAAGAAACTCTTT
TRGJ1/TRGJ2	-	TRGV9	CALWEGGYKKLF	TGTGCCTTGTGGGAGGGCGGTTATAAGAAACTCTTT
TRGJ1/TRGJ2	few	TRGV4	CATWDGHYLKKLF	TGTGCCACCTGGGATGGGCACTACCTTAAGAAACTCTTT
TRGJ1/TRGJ2	-	TRGV3	CATWDRPGKKKLF	TGTGCCACCTGGGACAGGCCTGGTAAAAAGAAACTCTTT
TRGJ1/TRGJ2	few	TRGV2	CATWDVSGAKRLF	TGTGCCACCTGGGACGTCTCGGGGGCTAAGAGACTCTTT
TRGJ1/TRGJ2	few	TRGV9	CALWEVRWDYKKLF	TGTGCCTTGTGGGAGGTGAGGTGGGATTATAAGAAACTCTTT
TRGJ1/TRGJ2	-	TRGV4	CATWDALAEKLF	TGTGCCACCTGGGATGCCCTTGCCGAGAAACTCTTT
TRGJP1	-	TRGV5	CATWESTRWFKIF	TGTGCCACCTGGGAGTCTACCCGTTGGTTCAAGATATTT
TRGJ1/TRGJ2	-	TRGV5	CATWDTHLSPGAVKLF	TGTGCCACCTGGGACACCCATTTGAGCCCAGGGGCGGTTAAACTCTTT
TRGJP2	-	TRGV8	CATWDIGDWIKTF	TGTGCCACCTGGGATATAGGAGATTGGATCAAGACGTTT
TRGJ1/TRGJ2	once	TRGV5	CATWGQPPIIGYKKLF	TGTGCCACCTGGGGCCAACCCCCCATTATCGGGTATAAGAAACTCTTT
TRGJ1/TRGJ2	few	TRGV3	CATWDKTYYKKLF	TGTGCCACCTGGGACAAGACCTATTATAAGAAACTCTTT